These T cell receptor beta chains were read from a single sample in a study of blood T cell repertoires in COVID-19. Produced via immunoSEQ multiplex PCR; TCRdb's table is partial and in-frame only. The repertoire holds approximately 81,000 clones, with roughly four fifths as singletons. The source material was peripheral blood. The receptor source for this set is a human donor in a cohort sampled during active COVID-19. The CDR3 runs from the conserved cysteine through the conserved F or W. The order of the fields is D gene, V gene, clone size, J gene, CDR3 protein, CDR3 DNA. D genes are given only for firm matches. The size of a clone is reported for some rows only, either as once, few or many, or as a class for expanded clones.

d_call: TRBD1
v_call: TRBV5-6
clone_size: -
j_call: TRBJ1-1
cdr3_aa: CASSFRTGGASEAFF
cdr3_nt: TGTGCCAGCAGCTTCAGGACAGGGGGCGCCTCTGAAGCTTTCTTT

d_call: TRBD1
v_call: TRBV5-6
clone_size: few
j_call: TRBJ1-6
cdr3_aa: CASSSRDRGLLNSPLHF
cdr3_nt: TGTGCCAGCAGCTCGAGAGACAGGGGGCTTCTTAATTCACCCCTCCACTTT

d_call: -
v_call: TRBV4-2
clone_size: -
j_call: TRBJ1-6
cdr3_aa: CASSPDIQGNYYNSPLHF
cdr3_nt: TGTGCCAGCAGCCCAGATATCCAGGGAAACTACTATAATTCACCCCTCCACTTT

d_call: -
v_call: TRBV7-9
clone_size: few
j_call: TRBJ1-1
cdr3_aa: CASSLSRVDMNTEAFF
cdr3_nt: TGTGCCAGCAGCCTTTCCCGGGTGGATATGAACACTGAAGCTTTCTTT

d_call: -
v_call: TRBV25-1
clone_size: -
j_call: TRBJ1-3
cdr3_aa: CASSEWGGDTGNTIYF
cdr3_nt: TGTGCCAGCAGTGAGTGGGGGGGCGACACTGGAAACACCATATATTTT

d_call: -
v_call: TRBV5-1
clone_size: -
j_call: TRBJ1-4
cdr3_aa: CASSLEGALDGEKLFF
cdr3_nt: TGCGCCAGCAGCTTGGAAGGGGCGCTGGATGGTGAAAAACTGTTTTTT

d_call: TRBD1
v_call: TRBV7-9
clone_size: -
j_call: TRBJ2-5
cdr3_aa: CASSSDRGLQETQYF
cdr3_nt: TGTGCCAGCAGCTCGGACAGGGGGCTACAAGAGACCCAGTACTTC

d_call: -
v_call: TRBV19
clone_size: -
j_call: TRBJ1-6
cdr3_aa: CASRPSDRHNSPLHF
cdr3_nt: TGTGCCAGTAGACCCTCGGACAGACATAATTCACCCCTCCACTTT

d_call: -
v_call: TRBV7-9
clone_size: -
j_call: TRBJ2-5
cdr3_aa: CASGEQETQYF
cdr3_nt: TGTGCCAGCGGGGAGCAAGAGACCCAGTACTTC

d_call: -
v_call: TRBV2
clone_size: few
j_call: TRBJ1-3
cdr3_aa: CASNPEGFSGNTIYF
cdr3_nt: TGTGCCAGCAATCCCGAGGGATTCTCTGGAAACACCATATATTTT

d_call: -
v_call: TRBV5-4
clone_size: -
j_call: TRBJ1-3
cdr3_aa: CASSLAGYSGNTIYF
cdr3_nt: TGTGCCAGCAGCTTGGCGGGATACTCTGGAAACACCATATATTTT

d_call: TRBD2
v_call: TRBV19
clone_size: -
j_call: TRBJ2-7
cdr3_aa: CASAGLAYEQYF
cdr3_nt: TGTGCCAGTGCGGGACTAGCCTACGAGCAGTACTTC

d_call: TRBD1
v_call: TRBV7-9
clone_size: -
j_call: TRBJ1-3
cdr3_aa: CASTPTGGNGNTIYF
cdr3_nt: TGTGCCAGCACTCCAACAGGGGGCAATGGAAACACCATATATTTT

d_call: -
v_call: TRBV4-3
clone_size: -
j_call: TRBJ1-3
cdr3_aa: CASSQGLQPKNTIYF
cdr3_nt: TGCGCCAGCAGCCAAGGACTACAGCCGAAGAACACCATATATTTT

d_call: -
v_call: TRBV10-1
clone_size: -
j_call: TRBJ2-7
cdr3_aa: CASSADSYEQYF
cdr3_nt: TGCGCCAGCAGTGCGGACAGCTACGAGCAGTACTTC

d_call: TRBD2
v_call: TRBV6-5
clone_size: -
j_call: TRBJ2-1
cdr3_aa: CASRDVAGGNNEQFF
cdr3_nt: TGTGCCAGCAGAGATGTGGCGGGGGGGAACAATGAGCAGTTCTTC

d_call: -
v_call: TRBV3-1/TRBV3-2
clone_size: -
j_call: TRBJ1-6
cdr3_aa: CASSRQGSISPLHF
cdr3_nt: TGTGCCAGCAGCCGTCAGGGAAGTATCTCACCCCTCCACTTT

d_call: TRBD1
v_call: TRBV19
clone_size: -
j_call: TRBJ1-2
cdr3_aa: CASSRRQGANYGYTF
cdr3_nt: TGTGCCAGTAGTAGAAGACAGGGGGCTAACTATGGCTACACCTTC

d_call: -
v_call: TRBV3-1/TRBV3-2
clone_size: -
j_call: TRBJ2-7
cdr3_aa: CASKPTQPGEQYF
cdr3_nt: TGTGCCAGCAAACCAACACAACCGGGGGAGCAGTACTTC

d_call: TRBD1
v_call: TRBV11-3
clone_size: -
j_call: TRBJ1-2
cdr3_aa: CASSRGQGYGYTF
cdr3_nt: TGTGCCAGCAGCCGGGGACAGGGGTATGGCTACACCTTC

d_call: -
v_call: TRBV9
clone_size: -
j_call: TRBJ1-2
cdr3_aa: CASSIMTVNYGYTF
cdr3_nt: TGTGCCAGCAGCATCATGACAGTTAACTATGGCTACACCTTC

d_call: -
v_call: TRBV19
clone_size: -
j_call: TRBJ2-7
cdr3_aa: CASNSPPSYEQYF
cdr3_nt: TGTGCCAGTAATTCCCCCCCTAGCTACGAGCAGTACTTC

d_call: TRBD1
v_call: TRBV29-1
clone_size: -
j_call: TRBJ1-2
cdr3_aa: CSVSDRGLGYTF
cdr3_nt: TGCAGCGTTTCTGACAGGGGACTGGGCTACACCTTC

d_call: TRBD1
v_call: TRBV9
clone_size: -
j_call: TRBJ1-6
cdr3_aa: CASSFRGQGVNSPLHF
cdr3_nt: TGTGCCAGCAGCTTTCGCGGACAGGGAGTTAATTCACCCCTCCACTTT

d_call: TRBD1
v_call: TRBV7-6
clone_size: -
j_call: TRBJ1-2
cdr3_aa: CASSLVRGTGFGYTF
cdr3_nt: TGTGCCAGCAGCTTAGTTCGCGGGACAGGGTTTGGCTACACCTTC

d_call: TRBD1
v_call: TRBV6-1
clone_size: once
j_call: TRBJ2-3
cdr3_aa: CASSDRGREVGQYF
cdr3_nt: TGTGCCAGCAGTGACAGGGGGCGCGAGGTTGGGCAGTATTTT

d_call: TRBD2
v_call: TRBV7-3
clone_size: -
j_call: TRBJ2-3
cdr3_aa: CASSRLVGGADTQYF
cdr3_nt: TGTGCCAGCAGCCGACTCGTGGGAGGGGCAGATACGCAGTATTTT

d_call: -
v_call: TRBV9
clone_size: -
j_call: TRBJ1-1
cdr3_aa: CASSVAGARDTEAFF
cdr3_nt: TGTGCCAGCAGCGTGGCAGGGGCGCGTGACACTGAAGCTTTCTTT

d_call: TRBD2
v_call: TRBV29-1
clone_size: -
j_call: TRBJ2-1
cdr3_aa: CSVEDQRGAWNEQFF
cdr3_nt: TGCAGCGTTGAGGACCAGCGGGGGGCCTGGAATGAGCAGTTCTTC

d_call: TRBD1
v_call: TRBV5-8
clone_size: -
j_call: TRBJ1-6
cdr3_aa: CASSLQGANLNSPLHF
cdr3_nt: TGTGCCAGCAGCTTGCAGGGGGCAAATTTGAATTCACCCCTCCACTTT

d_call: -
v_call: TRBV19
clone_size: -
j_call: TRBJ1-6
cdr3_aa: CASSIEAQSNSPLHF
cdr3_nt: TGTGCCAGTAGTATAGAGGCACAGTCCAATTCACCCCTCCACTTT

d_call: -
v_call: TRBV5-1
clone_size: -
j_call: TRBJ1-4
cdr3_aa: CASSLAVRDSNEKLFF
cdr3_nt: TGCGCCAGCAGCTTGGCCGTGAGGGACTCTAATGAAAAACTGTTTTTT

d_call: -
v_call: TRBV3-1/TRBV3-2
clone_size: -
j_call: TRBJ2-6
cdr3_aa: CASGPGGSGANVLTF
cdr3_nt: TGTGCCTCCGGACCTGGAGGCTCTGGGGCCAACGTCCTGACTTTC

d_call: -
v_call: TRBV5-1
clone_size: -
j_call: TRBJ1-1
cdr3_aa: CASSLVQGRSTEAFF
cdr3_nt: TGCGCCAGCAGCTTGGTACAGGGTCGATCCACTGAAGCTTTCTTT

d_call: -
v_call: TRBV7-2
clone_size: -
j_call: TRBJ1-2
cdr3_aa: CASSSDPSRGYGYTF
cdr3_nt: TGTGCCAGCAGCTCCGACCCTTCCAGGGGCTATGGCTACACCTTC

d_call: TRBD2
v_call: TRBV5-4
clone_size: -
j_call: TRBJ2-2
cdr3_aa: CASSRPGLVSNTGELFF
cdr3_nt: TGTGCCAGCAGCCGGCCGGGACTAGTGTCGAACACCGGGGAGCTGTTTTTT

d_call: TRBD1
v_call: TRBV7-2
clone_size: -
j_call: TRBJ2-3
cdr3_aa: CASSSNRGLTQYF
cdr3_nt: TGTGCCAGCAGCTCAAACAGGGGGCTTACGCAGTATTTT

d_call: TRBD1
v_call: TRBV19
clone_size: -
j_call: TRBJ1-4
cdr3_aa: CASSTPRDRVFEKLFF
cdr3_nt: TGTGCCAGTAGTACCCCTCGGGACAGGGTATTCGAAAAACTGTTTTTT

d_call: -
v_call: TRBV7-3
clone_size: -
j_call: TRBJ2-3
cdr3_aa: CASSLDYTDTQYF
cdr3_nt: TGTGCCAGCAGCTTAGACTACACAGATACGCAGTATTTT

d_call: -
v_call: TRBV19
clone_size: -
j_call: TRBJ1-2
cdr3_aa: CASSIGQSDGYTF
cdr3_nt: TGTGCCAGTAGTATAGGGCAGAGCGATGGCTACACCTTC

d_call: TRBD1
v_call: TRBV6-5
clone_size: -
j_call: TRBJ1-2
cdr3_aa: CASSRTGTGTYGYTF
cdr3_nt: TGTGCCAGCAGCCGGACCGGGACAGGGACCTATGGCTACACCTTC

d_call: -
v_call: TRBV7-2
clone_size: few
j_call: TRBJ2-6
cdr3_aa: CASSLGPGLGGANVLTF
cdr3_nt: TGTGCCAGCAGCTTAGGGCCAGGGCTAGGTGGGGCCAACGTCCTGACTTTC

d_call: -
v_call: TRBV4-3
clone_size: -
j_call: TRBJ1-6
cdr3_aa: CASSQAGTPSSYNSPLHF
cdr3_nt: TGCGCCAGCAGCCAAGCGGGGACTCCAAGCTCCTATAATTCACCCCTCCACTTT

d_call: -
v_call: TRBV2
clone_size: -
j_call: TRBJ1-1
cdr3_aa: CASSEASGRVAFF
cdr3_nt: TGTGCCAGCAGTGAGGCGTCGGGCAGGGTTGCTTTCTTT

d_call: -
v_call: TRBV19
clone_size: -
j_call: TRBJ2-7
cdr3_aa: CASSIRGNYEQYF
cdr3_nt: TGTGCCAGTAGTATCCGAGGAAACTACGAGCAGTACTTC

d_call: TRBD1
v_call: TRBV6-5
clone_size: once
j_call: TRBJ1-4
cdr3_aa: CASSSTGGSTNEKLFF
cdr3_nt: TGTGCCAGCAGTTCCACAGGGGGGTCCACTAATGAAAAACTGTTTTTT

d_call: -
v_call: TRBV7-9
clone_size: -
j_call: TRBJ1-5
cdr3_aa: CASSETSVVSNQPQHF
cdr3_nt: TGTGCCAGCAGCGAAACAAGCGTCGTAAGCAATCAGCCCCAGCATTTT

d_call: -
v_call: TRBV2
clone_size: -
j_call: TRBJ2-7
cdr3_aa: CASRWTVISYEQYF
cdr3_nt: TGTGCCAGCAGGTGGACAGTTATCTCCTACGAGCAGTACTTC

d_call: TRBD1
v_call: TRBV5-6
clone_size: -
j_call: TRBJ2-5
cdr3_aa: CASSPGQAQETQYF
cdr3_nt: TGTGCCAGCAGCCCGGGACAGGCCCAAGAGACCCAGTACTTC

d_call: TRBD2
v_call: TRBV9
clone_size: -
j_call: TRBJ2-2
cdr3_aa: CASSLQRGQNTGELFF
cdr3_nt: TGTGCCAGCAGCCTCCAGCGGGGGCAGAACACCGGGGAGCTGTTTTTT